The 24 T cell receptor beta chains below come from one sample, sequenced in a study of radiation and T cells in renal cell carcinoma. Clones were read by immunoSEQ multiplex PCR, and TCRdb kept only the in-frame ones, dropping some. Here the sample spans around 140,000 clones, less than 85% being singletons. Time point: baseline pretreatment blood. Treatment reported: 15 Gy SBRT to primary tumor, nephrectomy 4 weeks later. The sequenced sample was blood, obtained from a patient whose treatment included radiotherapy and nephrectomy. These receptors came from a woman aged 50 to 60 with renal cell carcinoma.

The chain employs TRBV4-3 and TRBJ2-7; D not resolved. This CDR3 spans 13 amino acids. The germline gives CDR1 LGHNA, CDR2 YSLEER. V lost 0 bases to trimming and J lost 7 bases, with 10 bases between them. In DNA form, the CDR3 reads TGCGCCAGCAGCCAAGATGGCGGCGCTGAGCAGTACTTC. It specifies CASSQDGGAEQYF.

V gene TRBV5-1 combines with J gene TRBJ2-3, with TRBD2 identical over 8 bases. CDR3 length: 16 residues. V shed 7 bases, J shed 1 base, and the junction held 11 bases outside the gene matches. Germline lookup yields CDR1 SGHRS and CDR2 YFSETQ. CDR3 loop: CASGGGSGSGTDTQYF. The CDR3 bases are TGCGCCAGCGGAGGGGGAAGCGGGAGTGGCACAGATACGCAGTATTTT.

This clone was observed a handful of times. V is TRBV30 and J is TRBJ1-1, with TRBD1 as a possible D gene (5 bases). Germline-derived CDR1 and CDR2 are GTSNPN and SVGIG (reference sequence). The CDR3 extends over 14 amino acids. The V end was cut by 2 bases, the J end by 1 base, with 11 bases between. CDR3 protein: CAWSWGLKNTEAFF. In DNA, the CDR3 is TGTGCCTGGAGTTGGGGACTAAAGAACACTGAAGCTTTCTTT.

V gene TRBV11-3 combines with J gene TRBJ2-7; D is unresolved. V was pared by 0 bases and J by 6 bases, with 9 bases between. The CDR3 extends over 13 amino acids. The V gene's germline CDR1 is SGHNT and CDR2 YENEEA. The CDR3 loop is CASSLDGSSEQYF. The CDR3 DNA reads as TGTGCCAGCAGCTTAGATGGTTCTAGCGAGCAGTACTTC.

This clone was detected once. In DNA, the CDR3 is TGTGCCAGCAGCCCCCGCGACGACTACGAAGTTCCCCTCCACTTT. It encodes CASSPRDDYEVPLHF. The genes are TRBV5-6 and TRBJ1-6; D is undetermined. Germline V lookup: CDR1 SGHDT, CDR2 YYEEEE. This CDR3 spans 15 amino acids. The ends were cut back, 4 bases at V and 13 bases at J, with 21 bases in the middle.

The V call is TRBV28, the J call TRBJ2-5; 8 nucleotides agree with TRBD2. V was pared by 6 bases and J by 5 bases, with 11 bases of the junction left unmatched. The CDR3 extends over 15 amino acids. Germline assignment: CDR1 MDHEN and CDR2 SYDVKM. The DNA for the CDR3 is TGTGCCAGCAGCTACGGAGCGGGGGCCCTGGAGACCCAGTACTTC. This sequence encodes CASSYGAGALETQYF.

This chain joins TRBV10-2 and TRBJ2-7; D uncertain. Looked up from germline, CDR1 is WSHSY and CDR2 is SAAADI. Trimming pared 3 bases from V and 3 bases from J, leaving 9 bases between. The CDR3 has 13 residues. CDR3 in amino acids: CASSDVPIYEQYF. The CDR3 coding sequence is TGCGCCAGCAGTGACGTCCCTATCTACGAGCAGTACTTC.

This clone occurred a few times. The chain links TRBV6-6 to TRBJ1-2; 9 bases map to TRBD1. This CDR3 is built from 14 residues. Germline V gene sequence: CDR1 MNHNY, CDR2 SVGAGI (reference sequence). V dropped 4 bases and J dropped 8; count of bases not matched to a gene: 8. CDR3 loop: CASSLMTGGRGYTF. The CDR3 nucleotides read TGTGCCAGCAGTTTAATGACAGGGGGAAGGGGCTACACCTTC.

The rearrangement joins TRBV4-2 to TRBJ1-5; D is unresolved. The CDR3 loop spans 17 amino acids. Trimming removed 0 bases at V and 2 bases at J, with 14 bases between. Per germline, CDR1 LGHNA and CDR2 YNFKEQ. The CDR3 loop is CASSQDTWQEGNQPQHF. The CDR3 DNA is TGTGCCAGCAGCCAAGATACGTGGCAGGAGGGCAATCAGCCCCAGCATTTT.

This chain joins TRBV6-6 and TRBJ1-6; D unclear. Looked up from germline, CDR1 is MNHNY and CDR2 is SVGAGI (reference sequence). CDR3 length equals 14 residues. The V end was cut by 4 bases, the J end by 9 bases, with 13 bases between. The CDR3 DNA reads TGTGCCAGCAGTTTTCAGGTTTCAGGTTCACCCCTCCACTTT. Its protein product is CASSFQVSGSPLHF.

This chain uses TRBV7-9 with TRBJ2-5; TRBD2 matches 8 bases. The CDR3 has 14 amino acids. Germline CDR1 reads SEHNR; CDR2 reads FQNEAQ (reference sequence). Germline trimming cut 4 bases from V and 5 bases from J; bases unmatched to any gene: 6. For the CDR3, the DNA is TGTGCCAGCAGCTCCGGACTAGCTGCGGAGACCCAGTACTTC. It specifies CASSSGLAAETQYF.

The V and J genes are TRBV5-1 and TRBJ1-5, with D perhaps TRBD1 (5 bases). Trimming cost V 0 bases and J 0 bases, with 7 bases left between them. CDR3 length: 15 amino acids. The germline gives CDR1 SGHRS, CDR2 YFSETQ. The CDR3 loop reads CASSLEGTSNQPQHF. For the CDR3, the DNA is TGCGCCAGCAGCTTGGAGGGGACTAGCAATCAGCCCCAGCATTTT.

CDR3 nucleotides: TGTGCCAGCAGCTGGTCACAAGTTAGCAATCAGCCCCAGCATTTT. Amino acids: CASSWSQVSNQPQHF. The rearrangement links TRBV7-2 to TRBJ1-5; D is unclear. Germline V lookup: CDR1 SGHTA, CDR2 FQGNSA. V shed 4 bases and J shed 0 bases, with 10 bases lying between them. CDR3 length: 15 residues.

This clone has a handful of counts. This chain connects TRBV7-9 to TRBJ2-5; 9 bases agree with TRBD2. The CDR3 has 14 amino acids. Germline CDR1 reads SEHNR; CDR2 reads FQNEAQ (reference sequence). The trim removed 5 bases at V and 5 bases at J, leaving 6 bases unmatched. The CDR3 protein is CASSTGTSYETQYF. The CDR3 DNA sequence: TGTGCCAGCAGCACCGGGACTAGCTATGAGACCCAGTACTTC.

J is TRBJ2-2 and V is TRBV9; 10 positions match TRBD2. The V segment lost 1 base and the J segment 6 bases; nucleotides outside the gene matches: 6. This CDR3 comprises 16 residues. Germline V gene lookup returns CDR1 SGDLS and CDR2 YYNGEE. The CDR3: CASSVTSGRASGELFF. In nucleotides, the CDR3 is TGTGCCAGCAGCGTAACCAGCGGGAGGGCCTCCGGGGAGCTGTTTTTT.

The gene calls are TRBV6-6 and TRBJ2-7; D is unresolved. CDR3 length: 16 residues. Germline-derived CDR1 and CDR2 are MNHNY and SVGAGI (reference sequence). Trimming took off 6 bases at V and 6 bases at J, with 24 bases between the two ends. In DNA, the CDR3 is TGTGCCAGCAGCCAATCGGTACGGGCACGCCGAGGCGAGCAGTACTTC. This sequence encodes CASSQSVRARRGEQYF.

The table lists this clone with a few counts. The V call is TRBV6-1, the J call TRBJ1-2; TRBD1 aligns across 7 bases. Germline-derived CDR1 and CDR2 are MNHNS and SASEGT. The CDR3 is 15 amino acids. The junction had 9 bases not matched to a gene; V was cut back by 0 bases and J by 8 bases. In DNA, the CDR3 is TGTGCCAGCAGTGAAGCAGCCGGTACAGGGGTGGGCTACACCTTC. Residues: CASSEAAGTGVGYTF.

This clone showed up just a few times. V usage is TRBV10-1 and J usage is TRBJ2-3; 8 bases agree with TRBD1. The CDR3 has 15 residues. The trim removed 4 bases at V and 4 bases at J, leaving 7 bases unmatched. The germline V gene has CDR1 WNHNN and CDR2 SYGVQD (reference sequence). CDR3 region: CASSVAGGLADTQYF. CDR3 DNA: TGCGCCAGCAGTGTGGCAGGGGGCTTAGCAGATACGCAGTATTTT.

The chain couples TRBV19 to TRBJ2-2; TRBD2 is a possible D gene (6 bases). V was trimmed by 4 bases and J by 0 bases, leaving 12 bases between them. Germline lookup yields CDR1 LNHDA and CDR2 SQIVND (reference sequence). CDR3 length: 16 amino acids. The CDR3 protein is CASSTFAGTNTGELFF. CDR3 bases: TGTGCCAGTAGTACTTTCGCGGGGACGAACACCGGGGAGCTGTTTTTT.

The CDR3 nucleotides are TGTGCCAGCAGCCCAAGAGGGACAGGGACGAAAAATGAGCAGTTCTTC. Protein sequence: CASSPRGTGTKNEQFF. The chain couples TRBV5-4 to TRBJ2-1; 9 bases align to TRBD1. This CDR3 spans 16 amino acids. The V gene's germline CDR1 is SGHNT and CDR2 YYREEE (reference sequence). V shed 4 bases, J shed 7 bases, and the junction held 12 bases outside the gene matches.

This clone was counted between two and nine times. J is TRBJ1-2 and V is TRBV5-1; D possibly corresponds to TRBD1 (5 bases). The CDR3 length is 16 residues. CDR1 is SGHRS and CDR2 is YFSETQ in the germline V gene. V lost 0 bases and J 8 bases, leaving 20 bases between the germline ends. The CDR3 bases are TGCGCCAGCAGCTTGGCTAGTCCCCCCCAGGGTCACGGCTACACCTTC. This gives the protein CASSLASPPQGHGYTF.

The rearrangement links TRBV5-1 to TRBJ1-4; no clear D gene. Germline V gives CDR1 SGHRS, CDR2 YFSETQ. This CDR3 spans 15 amino acids. V was trimmed by 0 bases and J by 2 bases, leaving 8 bases between them. The CDR3 reads CASSLEGRTNEKLFF. DNA for the CDR3: TGCGCCAGCAGCTTGGAAGGGCGGACTAATGAAAAACTGTTTTTT.

J is TRBJ2-7 and V is TRBV27; the D gene is possibly TRBD2 (6 bases). The V and J ends lost 0 bases and 7 bases respectively, with 16 bases between them. The CDR3 runs 15 residues. CDR1 MNHEY and CDR2 SMNVEV come from the germline V gene (reference sequence). The CDR3 protein is CASSLSSFSGGEQYF. The CDR3 nucleotides read TGTGCCAGCAGTTTATCGTCCTTCTCCGGGGGAGAGCAGTACTTC.

This clone was observed a single time. The chain couples TRBV4-2 to TRBJ2-5; D remains ambiguous. Germline V lookup: CDR1 LGHNA, CDR2 YNFKEQ. Trimming cost V 0 bases and J 3 bases, with 8 bases left between them. The CDR3 loop spans 14 amino acids. CDR3 sequence reads: CASSQELPEETQYF. CDR3 nucleotide sequence: TGTGCCAGCAGCCAAGAACTTCCCGAAGAGACCCAGTACTTC.